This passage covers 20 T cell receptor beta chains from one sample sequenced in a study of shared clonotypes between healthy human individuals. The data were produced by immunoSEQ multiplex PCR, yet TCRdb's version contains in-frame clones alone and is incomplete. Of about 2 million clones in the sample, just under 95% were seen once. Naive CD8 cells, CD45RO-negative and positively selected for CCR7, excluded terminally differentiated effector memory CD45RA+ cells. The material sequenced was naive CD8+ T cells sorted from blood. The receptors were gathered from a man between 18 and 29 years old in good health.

DNA of the CDR3: TGCGCCAGCAGCCAGGACGGACTAGCGCGTACAGATACGCAGTATTTT. This encodes CASSQDGLARTDTQYF. The V call is TRBV4-1, the J call TRBJ2-3; 9 nucleotides align to TRBD2. Per the germline V gene, CDR1 is MGHRA and CDR2 is YSYEKL. The V and J ends lost 3 bases and 3 bases, in that order; junction bases with no gene match: 7. This CDR3 comprises 16 residues.

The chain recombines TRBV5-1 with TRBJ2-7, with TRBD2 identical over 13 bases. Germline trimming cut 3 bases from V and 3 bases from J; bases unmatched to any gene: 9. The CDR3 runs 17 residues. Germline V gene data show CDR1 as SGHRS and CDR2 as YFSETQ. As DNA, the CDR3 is TGCGCCAGCAGCTCCCTCGGACTAGCGGGAGACCACTACGAGCAGTACTTC. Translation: CASSSLGLAGDHYEQYF.

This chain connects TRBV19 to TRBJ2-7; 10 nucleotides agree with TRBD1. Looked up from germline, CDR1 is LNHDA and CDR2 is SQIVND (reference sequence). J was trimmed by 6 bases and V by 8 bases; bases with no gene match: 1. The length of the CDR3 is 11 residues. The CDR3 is CASGTGVEQYF. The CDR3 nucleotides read TGTGCCAGTGGGACAGGGGTCGAGCAGTACTTC. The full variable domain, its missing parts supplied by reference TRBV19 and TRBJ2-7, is DGGITQSPKYLFRKEGQNVTLSCEQNLNHDAMYWYRQDPGQGLRLIYYSQIVNDFQKGDIAEGYSVSREKKESFPLTVTSAQKNPTAFYLCASGTGVEQYFGPGTRLTVT.

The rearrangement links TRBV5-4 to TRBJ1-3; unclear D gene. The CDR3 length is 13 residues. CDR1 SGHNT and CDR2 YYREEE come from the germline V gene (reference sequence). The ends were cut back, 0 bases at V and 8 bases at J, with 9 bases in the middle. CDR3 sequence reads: CASSLGRMDTIYF. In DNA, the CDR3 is TGTGCCAGCAGCTTGGGCAGAATGGACACCATATATTTT.

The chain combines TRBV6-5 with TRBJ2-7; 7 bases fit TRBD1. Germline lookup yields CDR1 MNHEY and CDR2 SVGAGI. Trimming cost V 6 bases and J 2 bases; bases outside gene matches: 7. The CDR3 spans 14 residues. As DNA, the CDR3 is TGTGCCAGCAGAACCCGGGACAGCCCCTACGAGCAGTACTTC. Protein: CASRTRDSPYEQYF.

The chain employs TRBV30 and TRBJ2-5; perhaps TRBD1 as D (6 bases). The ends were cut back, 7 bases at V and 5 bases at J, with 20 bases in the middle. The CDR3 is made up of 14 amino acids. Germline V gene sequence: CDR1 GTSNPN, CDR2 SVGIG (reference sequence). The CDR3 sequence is CASTLGQGPETQYF. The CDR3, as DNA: TGTGCCTCAACCCTGGGGCAGGGGCCGGAGACCCAGTACTTC.

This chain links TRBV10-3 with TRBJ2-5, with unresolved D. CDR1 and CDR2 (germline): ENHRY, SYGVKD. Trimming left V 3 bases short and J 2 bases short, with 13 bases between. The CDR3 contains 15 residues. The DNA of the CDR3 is TGTGCCATCAGTGACCCCGGACGGTTGCAAGAGACCCAGTACTTC. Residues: CAISDPGRLQETQYF.

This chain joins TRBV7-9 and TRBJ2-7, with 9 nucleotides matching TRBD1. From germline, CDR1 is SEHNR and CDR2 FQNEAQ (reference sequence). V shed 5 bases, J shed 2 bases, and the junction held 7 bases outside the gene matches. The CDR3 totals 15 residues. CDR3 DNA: TGTGCCAGCAGCACCCAAGGGGACAGGGCCTACGAGCAGTACTTC. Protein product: CASSTQGDRAYEQYF.

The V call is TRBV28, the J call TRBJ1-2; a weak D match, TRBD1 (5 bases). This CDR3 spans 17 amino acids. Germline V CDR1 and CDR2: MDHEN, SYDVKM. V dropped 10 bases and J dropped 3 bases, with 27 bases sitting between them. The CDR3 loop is CAIQRGVEGTVDYGYTF. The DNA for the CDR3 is TGTGCCATTCAAAGGGGTGTCGAGGGAACGGTTGACTATGGCTACACCTTC.

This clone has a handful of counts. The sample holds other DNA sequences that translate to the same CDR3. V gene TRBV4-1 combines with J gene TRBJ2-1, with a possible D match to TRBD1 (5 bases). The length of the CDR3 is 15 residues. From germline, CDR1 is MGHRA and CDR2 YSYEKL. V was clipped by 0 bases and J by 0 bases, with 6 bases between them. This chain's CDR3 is CASSQDRGSYNEQFF. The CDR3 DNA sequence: TGCGCCAGCAGCCAAGATAGGGGCTCCTACAATGAGCAGTTCTTC.

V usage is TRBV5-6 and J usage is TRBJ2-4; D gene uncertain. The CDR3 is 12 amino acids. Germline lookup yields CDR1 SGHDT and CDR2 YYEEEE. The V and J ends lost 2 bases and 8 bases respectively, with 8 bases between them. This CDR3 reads CASSLLRDIQYF. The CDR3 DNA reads TGTGCCAGCAGCTTACTTCGGGACATTCAGTACTTC.

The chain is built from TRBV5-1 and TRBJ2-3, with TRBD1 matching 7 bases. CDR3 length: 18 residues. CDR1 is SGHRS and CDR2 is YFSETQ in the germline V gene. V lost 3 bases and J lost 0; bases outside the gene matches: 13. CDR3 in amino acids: CASSWDSKGQSSTDTQYF. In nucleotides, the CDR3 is TGCGCCAGCAGCTGGGACAGCAAGGGCCAGTCTAGCACAGATACGCAGTATTTT. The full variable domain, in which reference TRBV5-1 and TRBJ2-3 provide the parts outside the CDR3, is KAGVTQTPRYLIKTRGQQVTLSCSPISGHRSVSWYQQTPGQGLQFLFEYFSETQRNKGNFPGRFSGRQFSNSRSEMNVSTLELGDSALYLCASSWDSKGQSSTDTQYFGPGTRLTVL.

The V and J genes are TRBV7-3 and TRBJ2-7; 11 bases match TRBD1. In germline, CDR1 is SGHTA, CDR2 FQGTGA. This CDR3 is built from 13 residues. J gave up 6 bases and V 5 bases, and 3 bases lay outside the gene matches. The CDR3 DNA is TGTGCCAGCAGCCCGGGGACAGGGGGCGAGCAGTACTTC. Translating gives CASSPGTGGEQYF.

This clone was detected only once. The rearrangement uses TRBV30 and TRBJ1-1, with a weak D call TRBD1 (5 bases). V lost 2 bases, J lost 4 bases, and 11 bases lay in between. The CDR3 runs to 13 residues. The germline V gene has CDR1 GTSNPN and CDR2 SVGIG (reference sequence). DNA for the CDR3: TGTGCCTGGAGTCCAGGGCGGACCACTGAAGCTTTCTTT. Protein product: CAWSPGRTTEAFF.

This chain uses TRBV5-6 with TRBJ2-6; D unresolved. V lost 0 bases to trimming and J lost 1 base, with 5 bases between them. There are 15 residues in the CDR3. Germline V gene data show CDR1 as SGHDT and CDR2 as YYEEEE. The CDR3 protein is CASSLGFSGANVLTF. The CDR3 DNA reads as TGTGCCAGCAGCTTGGGATTTTCTGGGGCCAACGTCCTGACTTTC.

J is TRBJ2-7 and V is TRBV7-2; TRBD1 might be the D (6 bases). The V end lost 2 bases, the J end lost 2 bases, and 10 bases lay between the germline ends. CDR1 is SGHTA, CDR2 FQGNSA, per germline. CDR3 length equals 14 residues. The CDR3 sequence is CASSLMAGAYEQYF. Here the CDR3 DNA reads TGTGCCAGCAGCTTAATGGCAGGGGCCTACGAGCAGTACTTC.

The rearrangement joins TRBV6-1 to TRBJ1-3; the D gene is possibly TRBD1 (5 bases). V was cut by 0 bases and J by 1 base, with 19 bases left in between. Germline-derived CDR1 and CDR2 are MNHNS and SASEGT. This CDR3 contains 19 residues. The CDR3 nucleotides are TGTGCCAGCAGTGAAGCGCGCAGGGTCCAAGACTTATCTGGAAACACCATATATTTT. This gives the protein CASSEARRVQDLSGNTIYF.

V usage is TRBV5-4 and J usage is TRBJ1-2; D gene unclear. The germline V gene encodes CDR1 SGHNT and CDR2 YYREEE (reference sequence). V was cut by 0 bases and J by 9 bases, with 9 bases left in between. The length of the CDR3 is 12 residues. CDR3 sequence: CASSLASDSYTF. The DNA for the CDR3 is TGTGCCAGCAGCTTGGCCAGTGACAGCTACACCTTC.

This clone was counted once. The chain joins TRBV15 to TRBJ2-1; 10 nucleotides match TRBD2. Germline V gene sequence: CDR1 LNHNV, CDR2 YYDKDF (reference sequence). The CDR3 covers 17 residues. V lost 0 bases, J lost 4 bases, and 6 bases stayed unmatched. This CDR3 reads CATSREGGAGGYNEQFF. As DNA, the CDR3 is TGTGCCACCAGCAGAGAGGGAGGAGCGGGAGGGTACAATGAGCAGTTCTTC.

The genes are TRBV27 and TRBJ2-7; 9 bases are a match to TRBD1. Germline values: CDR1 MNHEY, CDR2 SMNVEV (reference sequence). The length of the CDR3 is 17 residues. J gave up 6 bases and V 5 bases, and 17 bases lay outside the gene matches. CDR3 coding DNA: TGTGCCAGCAGTCCACGCAACCTCGGGACAGGGATTTCCGAGCAGTACTTC. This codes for CASSPRNLGTGISEQYF.